This T cell receptor (beta chain) derives from a study of cytomegalovirus exposure and HLA in healthy donors. Across the study: Earlier, 150 million to 200 million T cells were analyzed, and approximately 110 million unique TCR beta sequences were found among them. Approximately 85 million unique TCRs from HLA-typed donors were held in an early data release.

V dropped 6 bases and J dropped 2; count of bases not matched to a gene: 4. Germline V gene sequence: CDR1 MDHEN, CDR2 SYDVKM. The CDR3 spans 13 residues. Study-level points and caveats: Fewer N-insertions than the roughly 600-donor mean were reportedly shown by an Asian-associated ancestry cluster in a later analysis.

Concerning this clone itself: The antigen remains undetermined.

Primers included in the PCR were 60 Vbeta and 13 Jbeta primers. Clones were read by immunoSEQ multiplex PCR, and TCRdb kept only the in-frame ones, dropping some. The sample lists some 130,000 clones, around 77% occurring once. Sequencing used PBMCs. This sequence originates from a male donor in good health and CMV-seropositive. The rearrangement uses TRBV28 and TRBJ2-7; TRBD1 matches at 7 bases. As DNA, the CDR3 is TGTGCCAGCAGGTCCGGGACAGCCTACGAGCAGTACTTC. Protein product: CASRSGTAYEQYF.